The 9 T cell receptor beta chains in this list originate from one sample, sequenced in a study of control samples from healthy donors and cancer patients. The table came from immunoSEQ multiplex PCR; TCRdb's copy has only in-frame clones and leaves some out. The data hold tens of thousands of clones, with 89% observed a single time. The sample taken for sequencing was PBMCs. All receptors derive from a man aged 40-49 years with colorectal cancer.

The chain carries TRBV28 and TRBJ1-1; D is unclear. The CDR3 is made up of 14 amino acids. The germline V and J ends were trimmed by 5 bases and 0 bases, with 10 bases remaining between them. From germline, CDR1 is MDHEN and CDR2 SYDVKM. The CDR3 spells CASSPNTMNTEAFF. For the CDR3, the DNA is TGTGCCAGCAGTCCCAACACAATGAACACTGAAGCTTTCTTT.

The chain has TRBV24-1 and TRBJ2-2; 7 bases are a match to TRBD1. The V segment lost 4 bases and the J segment 3 bases; nucleotides outside the gene matches: 10. CDR1 is KGHDR and CDR2 is SFDVKD in the germline V gene. The CDR3 contains 17 residues. CDR3 in DNA: TGTGCCACCAGTGACCAAACGACAGGGTGGTACACCGGGGAGCTGTTTTTT. This gives the protein CATSDQTTGWYTGELFF.

This chain links TRBV5-1 with TRBJ2-1, with 9 positions matching TRBD2. V lost 5 bases to trimming and J lost 0 bases; unmatched junction nucleotides: 3. The CDR3 covers 15 residues. Germline V gives CDR1 SGHRS, CDR2 YFSETQ. Here the CDR3 reads CASRFSGSSYNEQFF. In nucleotides, the CDR3 is TGCGCCAGCAGATTTAGCGGGAGCTCCTACAATGAGCAGTTCTTC.

V usage is TRBV19 and J usage is TRBJ2-4; 9 positions agree with TRBD1. The CDR3 runs 16 residues. Looked up from germline, CDR1 is LNHDA and CDR2 is SQIVND (reference sequence). The trim removed 5 bases at V and 6 bases at J, leaving 11 bases unmatched. The CDR3 DNA reads TGTGCCAGTAGTCACCCTGGGGGACAGGGAAGAAACATTCAGTACTTC. It is translated as CASSHPGGQGRNIQYF.

Only one count was recorded for this clone. Its ends do not fully match the called genes, so a read error is possible. This rearrangement joins TRBV7-7 to TRBJ2-2; possibly TRBD2 for D (6 bases). This CDR3 has 17 residues. Germline CDR1 reads SSHAT; CDR2 reads FNYEAQ (reference sequence). The CDR3 loop reads CASTPWPGAGGSGELFF. In DNA, the CDR3 is TGTGCTAGCACCCCCTGGCCCGGGGCCGGGGGATCCGGGGAGCTGTTTTTT.

The genes are TRBV27 and TRBJ2-7, with 8 positions matching TRBD1. The CDR3 is 16 residues long. Trimming cost V 0 bases and J 3 bases; bases outside gene matches: 7. Germline V lookup: CDR1 MNHEY, CDR2 SMNVEV (reference sequence). CDR3 in amino acids: CASSLSKDRAIYEQYF. DNA of the CDR3: TGTGCCAGCAGTTTATCTAAGGACAGGGCCATCTACGAGCAGTACTTC.

Here the CDR3 DNA reads TGTGCCAGCAGGATTGCCAGGTCGGGGGGGGTCTCCTACGAGCAGTACTTC. Amino acid sequence: CASRIARSGGVSYEQYF. The V gene is TRBV27, the J gene TRBJ2-7, with 8 bases aligning to TRBD2. V was pared by 6 bases and J by 0 bases, with 13 bases of the junction left unmatched. From germline, CDR1 is MNHEY and CDR2 SMNVEV (reference sequence). CDR3 length: 17 amino acids.

The CDR3 region is CASSHRTSGYNEQFF. The DNA of the CDR3 is TGCGCCAGCAGCCATCGGACTAGCGGATACAATGAGCAGTTCTTC. The rearrangement links TRBV4-1 to TRBJ2-1; 10 nucleotides agree with TRBD2. CDR1 and CDR2 from the germline V gene are MGHRA and YSYEKL. The CDR3 runs 15 residues. Trimming at V came to 3 bases and at J to 4 bases, leaving 3 bases not matched to a gene.

This clone was recorded only once. The chain employs TRBV19 and TRBJ2-1; D is ambiguous. The CDR3 contains 13 residues. The V gene's germline CDR1 is LNHDA and CDR2 SQIVND (reference sequence). Trimming took 7 bases from V and 2 from J, leaving 9 bases between them. CDR3 sequence reads: CASIGQTYNEQFF. The CDR3 DNA sequence: TGTGCCAGTATTGGGCAAACCTACAATGAGCAGTTCTTC.